This TCR beta chain is drawn from a study of graft-versus-host responses after intestinal transplantation. Study-level background: Each transplant was multivisceral, liver-intestinal, or isolated intestinal. The recipients all started with anti-thymocyte globulin induction and then took tacrolimus and steroids for 2 to 4 years. Study-level results: Among circulating GvH clones, peak levels were associated with early post-transplant declines in HvG clones. Graft-donor T cell macrochimerism coincided with high graft-versus-host to host-versus-graft clonal ratios in allografts.

Concerning this clone: The antigen remains unidentified.

The J segment lost 4 bases and the V segment lost 5 bases, leaving 7 bases of the junction unmatched. The germline gives CDR1 MNHEY, CDR2 SMNVEV (reference sequence). The CDR3 covers 16 residues. Here immunoSEQ multiplex PCR was the method, and the copy in TCRdb shows in-frame clones only, minus some. The table records tens of thousands of clones, approximately 95% of them present only once. This receptor was obtained from a human donor who was the organ donor for an intestinal transplant. This sequence joins TRBV27 and TRBJ2-4, with 11 bases matching TRBD2. Sequenced here: unstimulated CD8+ T cells sorted from spleen or lymph node cells, sampled before transplant. The CDR3: CASSPTTSGAKNIQYF. CDR3 nucleotides: TGTGCCAGCAGTCCTACGACTAGCGGGGCGAAAAACATTCAGTACTTC.